These 15 T cell receptor beta chains came from one sample sequenced in a study of blood T cell repertoires in COVID-19. Assay: immunoSEQ multiplex PCR; the TCRdb copy retains only in-frame clones and omits some. This table holds approximately 190,000 clones, roughly 84% found once. Sequenced material: peripheral blood. The receptor source for this set is a woman between 40 and 55 years old who had recovered from COVID-19.

The chain joins TRBV24-1 to TRBJ2-1; D gene uncertain. V lost 5 bases and J 5 bases, leaving 9 bases between the germline ends. The CDR3 is 13 residues long. Per germline, CDR1 KGHDR and CDR2 SFDVKD. The CDR3 reads CATSANIDNEQFF. In DNA, the CDR3 is TGTGCCACCAGTGCCAACATTGACAATGAGCAGTTCTTC.

V usage is TRBV7-2 and J usage is TRBJ2-7, with D possibly TRBD1 on 7 matching bases. CDR3 length: 18 residues. V was cut by 1 base and J by 4 bases, with 23 bases left in between. Germline V gene lookup returns CDR1 SGHTA and CDR2 FQGNSA. This CDR3 reads CASSLGDRSGYEIYEQYF. The CDR3 DNA reads as TGTGCCAGCAGCTTAGGGGACAGAAGCGGGTACGAAATTTACGAGCAGTACTTC.

The chain joins TRBV27 to TRBJ2-1; perhaps TRBD2 as D (6 bases). The ends were cut back, 2 bases at V and 3 bases at J, with 8 bases in the middle. This CDR3 is 14 amino acids long. Per germline, CDR1 MNHEY and CDR2 SMNVEV (reference sequence). CDR3 coding DNA: TGTGCCAGCAGTTTAGACGGGAGCTACAATGAGCAGTTCTTC. Translating gives CASSLDGSYNEQFF.

V gene TRBV7-9 combines with J gene TRBJ2-1; TRBD1 might be the D (6 bases). The V gene's germline CDR1 is SEHNR and CDR2 FQNEAQ (reference sequence). With 6 bases removed from V and 3 bases from J, the gap between germline ends came to 15 bases. This CDR3 contains 15 residues. The CDR3 nucleotides read TGTGCCAGCAGGACGGGGCAGGGGCACTACAATGAGCAGTTCTTC. Its translation is CASRTGQGHYNEQFF. The full variable domain, completed using reference TRBV7-9 and TRBJ2-1, is DTGVSQNPRHKITKRGQNVTFRCDPISEHNRLYWYRQTLGQGPEFLTYFQNEAQLEKSRLLSDRFSAERPKGSFSTLEIQRTEQGDSAMYLCASRTGQGHYNEQFFGPGTRLTVL.

The rearrangement links TRBV5-1 to TRBJ1-1; TRBD1 matches at 7 bases. V was clipped by 6 bases and J by 4 bases; unmatched bases: 3. This CDR3 contains 12 residues. In germline, CDR1 is SGHRS, CDR2 YFSETQ. The DNA of the CDR3 is TGCGCCAGCACGACAGGGCGCACTGAAGCTTTCTTT. This sequence encodes CASTTGRTEAFF.

This rearrangement joins TRBV6-2 or TRBV6-3 to TRBJ1-5; D is unresolved. Germline CDR1 MNHEY, CDR2 SVGEGT. The CDR3 is made up of 14 amino acids. V lost 2 bases, J lost 2 bases, and 7 bases lay in between. The CDR3: CASSYLGGNQPQHF. The CDR3 DNA reads TGTGCCAGCAGTTACCTCGGAGGCAATCAGCCCCAGCATTTT.

This sequence joins TRBV28 and TRBJ1-4; D may be TRBD1 (5 bases). The CDR3 totals 16 residues. Looked up from germline, CDR1 is MDHEN and CDR2 is SYDVKM. Trimming removed 3 bases at V and 3 bases at J, with 14 bases between. CDR3 region: CASSFPGVAANEKLFF. CDR3 sequence (DNA): TGTGCCAGCAGTTTCCCGGGGGTTGCAGCTAATGAAAAACTGTTTTTT.

This clone was detected a few times. This chain joins TRBV3-1 (or the pseudogene TRBV3-2) and TRBJ1-5, with a weak D call TRBD1 (6 bases). In germline, CDR1 is LGHDT, CDR2 YNNKEL (reference sequence). Trimming stripped 9 bases from V and 6 bases from J, with 15 bases between. The CDR3 consists of 13 residues. CDR3 DNA sequence: TGTGCCAGTGGGGGAGGGGGTTTTCAGCCCCAGCATTTT. The encoded protein is CASGGGGFQPQHF.

The chain uses TRBV5-1 and TRBJ1-1, with 9 bases aligning to TRBD1. The CDR3 sequence is 14 residues long. The germline gives CDR1 SGHRS, CDR2 YFSETQ. Trimming at V came to 5 bases and at J to 3 bases, leaving 5 bases not matched to a gene. Written as DNA, the CDR3 is TGCGCCAGCAGAAAACAGGGGGCTGACACTGAAGCTTTCTTT. As protein: CASRKQGADTEAFF.

This rearrangement joins TRBV6-5 to TRBJ1-3; D gene uncertain. The CDR3 length is 13 residues. The V gene lost 7 bases and the J gene lost 0 bases, with 7 bases spanning the gap. Germline CDR1 MNHEY, CDR2 SVGAGI. This CDR3 reads CASTGNSGNTIYF. DNA of the CDR3: TGTGCCAGCACGGGTAACTCTGGAAACACCATATATTTT.

The CDR3 reads CASPGQAQETQYF. The CDR3 DNA reads TGTGCCAGCCCGGGACAAGCGCAAGAGACCCAGTACTTC. The chain combines TRBV2 with TRBJ2-5, with D possibly TRBD1 on 6 matching bases. V lost 8 bases, J lost 2 bases, and 12 bases lay in between. Germline CDR1 and CDR2: SNHLY and FYNNEI. The CDR3 runs to 13 residues.

The chain carries TRBV3-1 (or the pseudogene TRBV3-2) and TRBJ1-3; no reliable D call. The CDR3 has 16 residues. The germline V and J ends were trimmed by 0 bases and 0 bases, with 9 bases remaining between them. The V gene's germline CDR1 is LGHDT and CDR2 YNNKEL (reference sequence). CDR3 sequence: CASSQDIPGSGNTIYF. Here the CDR3 DNA reads TGTGCCAGCAGCCAAGATATCCCCGGCTCTGGAAACACCATATATTTT.

Of note for this clone: Other DNA sequences in this specimen translate into the identical CDR3. The genes are TRBV30 and TRBJ1-2, with no clear D. The CDR3 length is 12 residues. The germline V gene encodes CDR1 GTSNPN and CDR2 SVGIG (reference sequence). V was trimmed by 2 bases and J by 2 bases, leaving 6 bases between them. CDR3 bases: TGTGCCTGGAGTCCCGGGAACTATGGCTACACCTTC. Amino acid sequence: CAWSPGNYGYTF.

CDR3 region: CASSFRGLEGDTQYF. CDR3 DNA: TGTGCCAGCAGCTTCAGGGGGCTGGAGGGAGATACGCAGTATTTT. The rearrangement uses TRBV7-9 and TRBJ2-3, with 8 bases matching TRBD1. The germline CDR1 and CDR2 sequences are SEHNR and FQNEAQ (reference sequence). Trimming cost V 3 bases and J 5 bases; bases outside gene matches: 7. There are 15 residues in the CDR3. The full variable domain, with the rest looked up from reference TRBV7-9 and TRBJ2-3, is DTGVSQNPRHKITKRGQNVTFRCDPISEHNRLYWYRQTLGQGPEFLTYFQNEAQLEKSRLLSDRFSAERPKGSFSTLEIQRTEQGDSAMYLCASSFRGLEGDTQYFGPGTRLTVL.

This chain uses TRBV5-4 with TRBJ2-1; TRBD2 agrees at 13 bases. The CDR3 covers 15 residues. The germline CDR1 and CDR2 sequences are SGHNT and YYREEE (reference sequence). Trimming cost V 5 bases and J 10 bases; bases outside gene matches: 9. The CDR3 sequence is CASSLGTSGTYEQFF. CDR3 in DNA: TGTGCCAGCAGTTTAGGGACTAGCGGGACTTACGAGCAGTTCTTC.